This entry lists 24 T cell receptor beta chains sequenced from one sample in a study of spatial heterogeneity in lung cancer. Indicated time point: sample taken at primary tumor resection. TCRdb re-called the 5' RACE reads with MiXCR, one entry per CDR3 protein. The repertoire consists of around 89,000 distinct CDR3 sequences, with more than 10% occurring once and the leading ten covering about 41%. Specimen: PBMCs, collected at surgery. The receptors shown here come from a male donor with early-stage non-small cell lung cancer.

The chain carries TRBV29-1 and TRBJ1-2; D possibly corresponds to TRBD1 (5 bases). The CDR3 loop spans 17 amino acids. The V and J ends lost 1 base and 6 bases respectively, with 24 bases between them. The germline CDR1 and CDR2 sequences are SQVTM and ANQGSEA. The CDR3: CSVEVPGQRSQGNGYTF. The CDR3 DNA reads TGCAGCGTTGAAGTTCCAGGGCAAAGGAGTCAAGGAAATGGCTACACCTTC.

Remarks on this clonotype: This may be a read error, as it is one base from a much larger clone. As the CDR3 is not closed by the conserved phenylalanine or tryptophan, this likely results from a read error. The chain recombines TRBV29-1 with TRBJ2-2; D may be TRBD2 (6 bases). The V and J ends lost 7 bases and 7 bases respectively, with 19 bases between them. This CDR3 comprises 14 residues. The V gene's germline CDR1 is SQVTM and CDR2 ANQGSEA. The CDR3 region has the DNA TGCAGCGCCTATGGCGGGACGTTCGGCGGGGAGCTGTTTCTT. It is translated as CSAYGGTFGGELFL.

The chain employs TRBV20-1 and TRBJ2-5; D tentatively fits TRBD1 or TRBD2 (5 bases each). This CDR3 has 14 residues. Between the trimmed V and J ends, which lost 6 bases and 5 bases, there was a span of 19 bases. CDR1 DFQATT and CDR2 SNEGSKA come from the germline V gene (reference sequence). CDR3 bases: TGCAGTGCAGCCTTATTACTAGGGGATGAGACCCAGTACTTC. Translating gives CSAALLLGDETQYF.

This clonotype has at least ten counts. This chain connects TRBV6-6 to TRBJ2-2; TRBD2 matches at 10 bases. The CDR3 extends over 15 amino acids. With 5 bases clipped from V and 5 bases from J, the junction kept 5 bases outside the gene matches. Germline V lookup: CDR1 MNHNY, CDR2 SVGAGI (reference sequence). CDR3 in amino acids: CASSTSGAFTGELFF. The CDR3 region has the DNA TGTGCCAGCAGTACTAGCGGGGCCTTTACCGGGGAGCTGTTTTTT.

This clonotype has just a few counts. As DNA, the CDR3 is TGCGCCAGCAGCAGTGACGGAGGCTATGGCTACACCTTC. Protein sequence: CASSSDGGYGYTF. This chain connects TRBV5-1 to TRBJ1-2, with D unresolved. Trimming took 4 bases from V and 4 from J, leaving 11 bases between them. This CDR3 is 13 amino acids long. Germline CDR1 SGHRS, CDR2 YFSETQ.

There are many counts of this clonotype. The chain joins TRBV28 to TRBJ1-1, with no clear D. This CDR3 region has 8 residues. The V and J ends lost 9 bases and 5 bases respectively, with 1 base between them. Germline lookup yields CDR1 MDHEN and CDR2 SYDVKM. The CDR3 protein is CASTEAFF. In nucleotides, the CDR3 is TGTGCCAGTACTGAAGCTTTCTTT.

Concerning this clonotype itself: Sequence at one end of the junction differs from germline and may be a read error. This chain joins TRBV6-2 or TRBV6-3 and TRBJ1-5; D is undetermined. CDR1 MNHEY and CDR2 SVGEGT come from the germline V gene. This CDR3 has 15 residues. The CDR3, as DNA: TGTGCCAGCAGTAACTCAGGAACGTGGAATCAGCCCCAGCATTTT. Its translation: CASSNSGTWNQPQHF.

Ten or more counts support this clonotype. The chain is built from TRBV10-3 and TRBJ2-7, with a possible D match to TRBD2 (6 bases). The CDR3 sequence is 16 residues long. Trimming pared 2 bases from V and 3 bases from J, leaving 17 bases between. Germline V lookup: CDR1 ENHRY, CDR2 SYGVKD. Here the CDR3 reads CAISEGPREEYYEQYF. CDR3 DNA sequence: TGTGCCATCAGTGAGGGACCCAGGGAGGAGTACTACGAGCAGTACTTC.

This clonotype was recorded at least ten times. This rearrangement joins TRBV29-1 to TRBJ2-2; tentative D call: TRBD2 (5 bases). This CDR3 contains 12 residues. The V gene's germline CDR1 is SQVTM and CDR2 ANQGSEA. V was trimmed by 7 bases and J by 2 bases, leaving 8 bases between them. The CDR3 DNA reads as TGCAGCGCCGGGATCAACACCGGGGAGCTGTTTTTT. It is translated as CSAGINTGELFF.

This clonotype was recorded a few times. The rearrangement joins TRBV7-2 to TRBJ2-5, with D hard to call. The ends were cut back, 5 bases at V and 4 bases at J, with 11 bases in the middle. Germline CDR1 is SGHTA and CDR2 is FQGNSA. The CDR3 contains 13 residues. CDR3 protein: CASSPVFGETQYF. CDR3 sequence (DNA): TGTGCCAGCAGCCCGGTGTTCGGAGAGACCCAGTACTTC.

Only a few counts were recorded for this clonotype. The chain has TRBV7-2 and TRBJ2-2, with D uncertain. Trimming cost V 5 bases and J 0 bases, with 4 bases left between them. Looked up from germline, CDR1 is SGHTA and CDR2 is FQGNSA. The CDR3 spans 13 residues. CDR3 residues: CASSVPNTGELFF. The CDR3 region has the DNA TGTGCCAGCAGCGTACCGAACACCGGGGAGCTGTTTTTT. Using reference TRBV7-2 and TRBJ2-2 for the parts outside the CDR3, the full variable domain is GAGVSQSPSNKVTEKGKDVELRCDPISGHTALYWYRQSLGQGLEFLIYFQGNSAPDKSGLPSDRFSAERTGGSVSTLTIQRTQQEDSAVYLCASSVPNTGELFFGEGSRLTVL.

The V and J genes are TRBV29-1 and TRBJ2-1; 9 bases map to TRBD1. The trim removed 4 bases at V and 6 bases at J, leaving 10 bases unmatched. Germline V CDR1 and CDR2: SQVTM, ANQGSEA. This CDR3 comprises 15 residues. The CDR3 bases are TGCAGCGTTGGCTACAGGGGGCTCTTGTCCAATGAGCAGTTCTTC. Its translation: CSVGYRGLLSNEQFF.

The rearrangement links TRBV6-5 to TRBJ2-5; 7 bases are shared with TRBD2. CDR1 and CDR2 from the germline V gene are MNHEY and SVGAGI. This CDR3 contains 15 residues. Trimming cost V 0 bases and J 1 base; bases outside gene matches: 2. The CDR3 loop is CASSYSGGSQETQYF. In nucleotides, the CDR3 is TGTGCCAGCAGTTACTCGGGGGGGTCCCAAGAGACCCAGTACTTC.

This clonotype was picked up a small number of times. The chain recombines TRBV20-1 with TRBJ2-2; tentatively, D is TRBD2 (6 bases). CDR1 is DFQATT, CDR2 SNEGSKA, per germline (reference sequence). This CDR3 has 13 residues. Trimming removed 1 base at V and 7 bases at J, with 10 bases between. This CDR3 is CSARAASDGELFF. The CDR3 region has the DNA TGCAGTGCTAGAGCCGCTAGCGACGGGGAGCTGTTTTTT.

V gene TRBV6-5 combines with J gene TRBJ1-5; maybe TRBD1 (6 bases). The ends were cut back, 5 bases at V and 4 bases at J, with 15 bases in the middle. Germline V gene sequence: CDR1 MNHEY, CDR2 SVGAGI. CDR3 length equals 15 residues. DNA of the CDR3: TGTGCCAGCAGTGCGGGGACATCAAGTAATCAGCCCCAGCATTTT. This sequence encodes CASSAGTSSNQPQHF.

The V and J genes are TRBV5-1 and TRBJ1-4; the match to TRBD1 covers 9 bases. The CDR3 spans 14 residues. Trimming removed 4 bases from V and 8 bases from J; junction bases left unmatched: 6. Germline lookup yields CDR1 SGHRS and CDR2 YFSETQ. This CDR3 is CASSVGTGKEKLFF. CDR3 nucleotide sequence: TGCGCCAGCAGCGTTGGGACAGGGAAAGAAAAACTGTTTTTT.

The rearrangement joins TRBV29-1 to TRBJ1-2; weak D call: TRBD1 (5 bases). The CDR3 length is 13 residues. Germline V gene lookup returns CDR1 SQVTM and CDR2 ANQGSEA. Trimming left V 1 base short and J 2 bases short, with 8 bases between. CDR3 region: CSVEGEGNYGYTF. The CDR3 nucleotides read TGCAGCGTTGAAGGGGAGGGGAACTATGGCTACACCTTC.

This clonotype was found a few times. CDR3 in amino acids: CASSRAHESSSNQPQHF. The CDR3 bases are TGCGCCAGCAGCCGGGCCCACGAATCCTCTAGCAATCAGCCCCAGCATTTT. The rearrangement uses TRBV4-1 and TRBJ1-5, with D hard to call. Per germline, CDR1 MGHRA and CDR2 YSYEKL. The CDR3 loop spans 17 amino acids. With 4 bases removed from V and 0 bases from J, the gap between germline ends came to 16 bases.

The chain has TRBV21-1 and TRBJ2-5; the D call in the table, TRBD1, was not verified against the DNA. TRBV21-1 is classified as a pseudogene. The CDR3 sequence is 15 residues long. CDR3 region: CASSLGTVLQETQYF. The CDR3 DNA sequence: TGTGCCAGCAGCCTGGGGACAGTGTTACAAGAGACCCAGTACTTC.

The chain has TRBV4-3 and TRBJ1-1, with no clear D. V was trimmed by 0 bases and J by 5 bases, leaving 10 bases between them. The CDR3 has 14 residues. Per germline, CDR1 LGHNA and CDR2 YSLEER. In DNA, the CDR3 is TGCGCCAGCAGCCAAGATTTGTACGGGACTGAAGCTTTCTTT. This sequence encodes CASSQDLYGTEAFF.

This rearrangement joins TRBV7-2 to TRBJ1-5; D is unclear. This CDR3 spans 14 amino acids. V shed 6 bases and J shed 1 base, with 10 bases lying between them. Germline CDR1 and CDR2: SGHTA and FQGNSA. CDR3 residues: CASRFAGSNQPQHF. The CDR3 DNA sequence: TGTGCCAGCAGGTTCGCCGGAAGCAATCAGCCCCAGCATTTT.

This clonotype was counted between two and nine times. The rearrangement joins TRBV6-5 to TRBJ2-3; 12 nucleotides line up with TRBD2. Trimming took 5 bases from V and 3 from J; bases not matched to a gene: 6. Germline lookup yields CDR1 MNHEY and CDR2 SVGAGI. CDR3 length equals 16 residues. CDR3 loop: CASSTLAGGQTDTQYF. The CDR3 region has the DNA TGTGCCAGCAGTACTCTAGCGGGGGGGCAGACAGATACGCAGTATTTT.

This rearrangement joins TRBV7-2 to TRBJ2-7, with D hard to call. CDR3 length: 13 residues. V gave up 3 bases and J gave up 6 bases, with 12 bases separating them. Germline V gene lookup returns CDR1 SGHTA and CDR2 FQGNSA. The CDR3 loop is CASSLETAVEQYF. CDR3 DNA sequence: TGTGCCAGCAGCTTGGAAACAGCTGTCGAGCAGTACTTC.

This clonotype was counted only a few times. The J gene is TRBJ2-6, the V gene TRBV30; D is ambiguous. The V end lost 4 bases, the J end lost 2 bases, and 9 bases lay between the germline ends. The germline gives CDR1 GTSNPN, CDR2 SVGIG (reference sequence). The CDR3 is 14 amino acids. The CDR3 reads CAWKERPGANVLTF. The CDR3 DNA reads TGTGCCTGGAAAGAAAGGCCTGGGGCCAACGTCCTGACTTTC.